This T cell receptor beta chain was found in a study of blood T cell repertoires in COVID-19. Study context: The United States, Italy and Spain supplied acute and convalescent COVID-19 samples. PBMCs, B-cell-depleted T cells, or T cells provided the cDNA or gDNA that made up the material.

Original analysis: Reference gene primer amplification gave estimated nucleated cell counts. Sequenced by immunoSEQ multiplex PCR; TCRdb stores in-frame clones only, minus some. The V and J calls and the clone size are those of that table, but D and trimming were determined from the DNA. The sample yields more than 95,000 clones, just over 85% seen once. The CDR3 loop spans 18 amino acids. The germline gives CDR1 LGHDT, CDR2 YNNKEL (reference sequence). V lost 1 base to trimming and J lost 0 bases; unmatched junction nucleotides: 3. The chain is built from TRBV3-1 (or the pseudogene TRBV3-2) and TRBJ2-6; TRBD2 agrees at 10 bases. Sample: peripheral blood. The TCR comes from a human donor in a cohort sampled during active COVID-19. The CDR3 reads CASSQGAGGSSGANVLTF. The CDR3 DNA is TGTGCCAGCAGCCAAGGAGCGGGGGGGAGCTCTGGGGCCAACGTCCTGACTTTC.